What follows are 15 T cell receptor beta chains derived from one specimen sequenced in a study of blood T cells in healthy people across ages. For the second PCR, which ran for about 7 to 11 cycles, a sample-barcoded 5' primer and a J-beta primer mix were used. Each CDR3 protein is one row after TCRdb ran MiXCR on the 5' RACE reads. The table records approximately 780,000 distinct CDR3 sequences, 20% to 30% of them present only once. These data were also filed under a second study, of T cells of mothers and their children.

The sample comprised blood. Every receptor here comes from a boy younger than 18 in good health.

V usage is TRBV12-3 or TRBV12-4 and J usage is TRBJ2-5; D assignment may be TRBD1 or TRBD2 (5 bases each). The J call may be mistaken, given a closer DNA end match to TRBJ2-1. This CDR3 is 13 amino acids long. Here the CDR3 reads CASRGVGDNEQFF. The CDR3 DNA is TGTGCCAGCAGGGGGGTGGGTGACAATGAGCAGTTCTTC.

This chain joins TRBV19 and TRBJ2-1; D perhaps matches TRBD2 (6 bases). Germline V CDR1 and CDR2: LNHDA, SQIVND (reference sequence). The CDR3 spans 12 residues. Deletions cut 10 bases from V and 3 bases from J, with 10 bases between. The CDR3 protein is CATADYYNEQFF. The CDR3 DNA is TGTGCCACCGCGGACTACTACAATGAGCAGTTCTTC.

In its sample, this clonotype was seen a few times. The chain uses TRBV5-1 and TRBJ1-2; possible D gene TRBD1, 6 bases. The CDR3 length is 15 residues. The ends were cut back, 1 base at V and 2 bases at J, with 12 bases in the middle. Germline assignment: CDR1 SGHRS and CDR2 YFSETQ. The CDR3 reads CASSLSRQENYGYTF. CDR3 bases: TGCGCCAGCAGCTTGTCGAGACAGGAGAACTATGGCTACACCTTC.

The V call is TRBV21-1, the J call TRBJ1-4; TRBD1 is the table's D call and was not checked against the DNA. TRBV21-1 represents a pseudogene. The CDR3 sequence is 15 residues long. The CDR3 DNA sequence: TGTGCCAGCAGCAAACTCGACAGGGCTGGTGAAAAACTGTTTTTT. It codes for CASSKLDRAGEKLFF.

This clonotype turned up a few times. This chain joins TRBV10-1 and TRBJ2-4; D is possibly TRBD2 (6 bases). Per germline, CDR1 WNHNN and CDR2 SYGVQD (reference sequence). CDR3 length: 13 residues. V lost 3 bases, J lost 9 bases, and 12 bases lay in between. The CDR3 loop reads CASSDGRESIQYF. For the CDR3, the DNA is TGCGCCAGCAGTGATGGCCGGGAGAGCATTCAGTACTTC.

The V and J genes are TRBV13 and TRBJ2-5; 10 nucleotides agree with TRBD2. The CDR3 is 16 residues long. V was clipped by 2 bases and J by 5 bases; unmatched bases: 8. Per the germline V gene, CDR1 is PRHDT and CDR2 is FYEKMQ (reference sequence). CDR3 loop: CASSLLGGTSEETQYF. CDR3 DNA: TGTGCCAGCAGCTTACTTGGGGGGACTAGCGAGGAGACCCAGTACTTC.

This clonotype has just a few counts. The chain recombines TRBV27 with TRBJ2-5, with a possible D match to TRBD2 (6 bases). Germline V gene sequence: CDR1 MNHEY, CDR2 SMNVEV (reference sequence). CDR3 size: 11 residues. Trimming stripped 6 bases from V and 11 bases from J, with 13 bases between. The CDR3 spells CASSRGAGQYF. The CDR3 DNA is TGTGCCAGCAGCCGAGGGGCGGGGCAGTACTTC.

This clonotype appeared once. The rearrangement uses TRBV20-1 and TRBJ2-7; D gene uncertain. Germline V lookup: CDR1 DFQATT, CDR2 SNEGSKA (reference sequence). V lost 3 bases and J 0 bases, leaving 6 bases between the germline ends. The CDR3 has 12 amino acids. CDR3 nucleotide sequence: TGCAGTGCTAGCCGGAACTCCTACGAGCAGTACTTC. It is translated as CSASRNSYEQYF.

This clonotype showed up just a few times. The chain uses TRBV6-1 and TRBJ2-1, with unresolved D. The CDR3 is made up of 14 amino acids. V shed 3 bases and J shed 9 bases, with 15 bases lying between them. Germline V gene data show CDR1 as MNHNS and CDR2 as SASEGT. CDR3 protein: CASSDGVETAEQFF. CDR3 sequence (DNA): TGTGCCAGCAGTGATGGAGTAGAAACGGCTGAGCAGTTCTTC.

The chain uses TRBV5-1 and TRBJ2-3; D remains unclear. The V gene's germline CDR1 is SGHRS and CDR2 YFSETQ. With 0 bases removed from V and 4 bases from J, the gap between germline ends came to 12 bases. The CDR3 spans 15 residues. The CDR3 sequence: CASSLAGGASDTQYF. CDR3 DNA: TGCGCCAGCAGCTTGGCCGGTGGCGCCTCAGATACGCAGTATTTT.

There are a few counts of this clonotype. This chain links TRBV18 with TRBJ2-4; D may be TRBD1 or TRBD2 (5 bases each). CDR1 and CDR2 (germline): KGHSH, LQKENI. CDR3 length: 15 residues. The V and J ends lost 3 bases and 6 bases respectively, with 15 bases between them. The CDR3 DNA follows: TGTGCCAGCTCACCCCGGGACCCAAGGGGAAACATTCAGTACTTC. Protein product: CASSPRDPRGNIQYF.

There are a few counts of this clonotype. The junction differs from germline at one of its ends, possibly a read error. The CDR3 here is CASSSQEIQYF. The CDR3 DNA reads TGCGCCAGCAGCTCTCAAGAGATCCAGTACTTC. This chain links TRBV5-1 with TRBJ2-5; D uncertain. CDR3 size: 11 residues. Looked up from germline, CDR1 is SGHRS and CDR2 is YFSETQ.

Only a few counts were recorded for this clonotype. The V gene is TRBV12-3 or TRBV12-4, the J gene TRBJ2-3, with 9 bases aligning to TRBD2. V lost 6 bases to trimming and J lost 3 bases; unmatched junction nucleotides: 10. The CDR3 has 16 residues. The CDR3 protein is CASRGRIAGETDTQYF. The CDR3 region has the DNA TGTGCCAGCAGGGGGAGAATAGCGGGGGAGACAGATACGCAGTATTTT.

V usage is TRBV5-1 and J usage is TRBJ2-1, with D tentatively TRBD2 (6 bases). V dropped 2 bases and J dropped 0 bases, with 9 bases sitting between them. Looked up from germline, CDR1 is SGHRS and CDR2 is YFSETQ. This CDR3 is 15 amino acids long. CDR3 loop: CASSLLADSYNEQFF. CDR3 in DNA: TGCGCCAGCAGCTTACTAGCTGACTCCTACAATGAGCAGTTCTTC.

The V gene is TRBV12-3 or TRBV12-4, the J gene TRBJ2-5, with a weak D call TRBD2 (6 bases). The CDR3 is 14 amino acids. Trimming shortened V by 7 bases and J by 3 bases, and 15 bases separated the two germline ends. This chain's CDR3 is CASTPLGTEETQYF. Here the CDR3 DNA reads TGTGCCAGCACCCCCCTCGGGACTGAAGAGACCCAGTACTTC.